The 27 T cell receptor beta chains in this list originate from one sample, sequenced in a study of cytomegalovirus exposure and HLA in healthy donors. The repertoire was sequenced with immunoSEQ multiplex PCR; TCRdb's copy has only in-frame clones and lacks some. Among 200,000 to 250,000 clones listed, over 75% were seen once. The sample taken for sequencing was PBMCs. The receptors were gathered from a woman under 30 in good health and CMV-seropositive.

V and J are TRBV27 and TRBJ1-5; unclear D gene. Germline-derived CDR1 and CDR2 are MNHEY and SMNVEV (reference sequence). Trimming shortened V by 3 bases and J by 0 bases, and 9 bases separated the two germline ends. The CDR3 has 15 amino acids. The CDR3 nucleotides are TGTGCCAGCAGTTTGGCCTCAAATAGCAATCAGCCCCAGCATTTT. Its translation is CASSLASNSNQPQHF.

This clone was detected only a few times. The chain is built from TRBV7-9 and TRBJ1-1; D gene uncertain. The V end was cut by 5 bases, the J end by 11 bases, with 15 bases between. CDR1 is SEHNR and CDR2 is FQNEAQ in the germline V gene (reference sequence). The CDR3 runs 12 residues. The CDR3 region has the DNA TGTGCCAGCAGCATGCCTGGAGGAGAGGCTTTCTTT. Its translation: CASSMPGGEAFF.

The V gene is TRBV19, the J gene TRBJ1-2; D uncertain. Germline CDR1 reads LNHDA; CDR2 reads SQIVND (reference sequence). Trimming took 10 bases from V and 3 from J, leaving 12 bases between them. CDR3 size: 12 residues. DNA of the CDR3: TGTGCCACAAAGACTCCTTACTATGGCTACACCTTC. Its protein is CATKTPYYGYTF.

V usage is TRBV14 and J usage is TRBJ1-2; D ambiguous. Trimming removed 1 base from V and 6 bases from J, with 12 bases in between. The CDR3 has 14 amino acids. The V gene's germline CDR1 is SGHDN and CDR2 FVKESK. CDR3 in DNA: TGTGCCAGCAGCCAAGGCTACGTTATCAATGGCTACACCTTC. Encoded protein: CASSQGYVINGYTF.

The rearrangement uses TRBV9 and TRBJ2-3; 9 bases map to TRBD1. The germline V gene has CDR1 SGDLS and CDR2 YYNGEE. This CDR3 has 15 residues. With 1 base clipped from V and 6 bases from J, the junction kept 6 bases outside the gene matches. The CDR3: CASSVRDRDVDTQYF. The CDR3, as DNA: TGTGCCAGCAGCGTACGGGACAGGGACGTGGATACGCAGTATTTT.

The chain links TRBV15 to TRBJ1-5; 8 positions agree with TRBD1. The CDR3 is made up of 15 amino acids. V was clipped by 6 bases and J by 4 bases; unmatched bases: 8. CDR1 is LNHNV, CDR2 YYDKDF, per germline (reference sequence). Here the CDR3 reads CATSFRTGINQPQHF. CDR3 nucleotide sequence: TGTGCCACCAGTTTCAGGACAGGGATAAATCAGCCCCAGCATTTT.

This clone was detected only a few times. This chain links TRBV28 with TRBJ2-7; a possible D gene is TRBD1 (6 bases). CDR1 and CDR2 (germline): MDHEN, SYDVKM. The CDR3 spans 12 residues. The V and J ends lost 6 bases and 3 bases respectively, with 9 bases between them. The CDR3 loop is CASSYRDYEQYF. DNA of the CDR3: TGTGCCAGCAGCTACAGGGACTACGAGCAGTACTTC.

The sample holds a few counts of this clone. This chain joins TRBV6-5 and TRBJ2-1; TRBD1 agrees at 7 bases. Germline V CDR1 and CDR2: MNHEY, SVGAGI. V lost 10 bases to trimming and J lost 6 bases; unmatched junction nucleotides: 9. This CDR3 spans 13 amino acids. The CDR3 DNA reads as TGTGCCACCCACAGGGGTTTCCCCAATGAGCAGTTCTTC. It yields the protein CATHRGFPNEQFF.

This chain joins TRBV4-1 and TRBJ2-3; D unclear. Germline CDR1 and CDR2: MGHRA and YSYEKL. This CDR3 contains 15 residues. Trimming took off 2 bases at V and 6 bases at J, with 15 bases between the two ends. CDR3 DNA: TGCGCCAGCAGCCAACTACCCTCACGGGTCGATACGCAGTATTTT. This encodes CASSQLPSRVDTQYF.

This chain's CDR3 is CASSLGREGNQPQHF. The CDR3 DNA follows: TGCGCCAGCAGCTTAGGCAGGGAAGGCAATCAGCCCCAGCATTTT. The gene calls are TRBV5-1 and TRBJ1-5; D perhaps matches TRBD1 (5 bases). CDR3 size: 15 residues. V was cut by 2 bases and J by 2 bases, with 11 bases left in between. The germline CDR1 and CDR2 sequences are SGHRS and YFSETQ.

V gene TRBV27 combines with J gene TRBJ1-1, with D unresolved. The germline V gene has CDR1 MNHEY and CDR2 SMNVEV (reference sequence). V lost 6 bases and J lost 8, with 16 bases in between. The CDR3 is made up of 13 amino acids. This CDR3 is CASSPVPSIEAFF. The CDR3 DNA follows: TGTGCCAGCAGCCCAGTCCCTTCGATAGAAGCTTTCTTT.

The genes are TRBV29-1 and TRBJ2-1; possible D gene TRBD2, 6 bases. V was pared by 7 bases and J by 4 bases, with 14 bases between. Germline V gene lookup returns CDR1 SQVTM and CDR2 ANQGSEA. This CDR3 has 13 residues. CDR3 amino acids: CSGGGTSYNEQFF. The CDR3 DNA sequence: TGCAGCGGGGGCGGGACTTCGTACAATGAGCAGTTCTTC.

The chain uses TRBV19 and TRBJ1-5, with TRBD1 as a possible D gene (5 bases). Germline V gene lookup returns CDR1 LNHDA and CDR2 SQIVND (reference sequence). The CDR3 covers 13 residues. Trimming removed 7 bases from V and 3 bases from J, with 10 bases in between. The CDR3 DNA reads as TGTGCCAGTACGCGACAGAACAATCAGCCCCAGCATTTT. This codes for CASTRQNNQPQHF.

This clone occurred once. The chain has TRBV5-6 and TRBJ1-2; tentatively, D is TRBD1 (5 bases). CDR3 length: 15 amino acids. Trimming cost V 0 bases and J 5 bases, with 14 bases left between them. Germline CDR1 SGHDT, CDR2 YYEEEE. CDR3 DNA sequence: TGTGCCAGCAGCTTGGTACAGGCCGTATCTTATGGCTACACCTTC. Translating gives CASSLVQAVSYGYTF. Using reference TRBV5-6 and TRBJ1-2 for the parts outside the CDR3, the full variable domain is DAGVTQSPTHLIKTRGQQVTLRCSPKSGHDTVSWYQQALGQGPQFIFQYYEEEERQRGNFPDRFSGHQFPNYSSELNVNALLLGDSALYLCASSLVQAVSYGYTFGSGTRLTVV.

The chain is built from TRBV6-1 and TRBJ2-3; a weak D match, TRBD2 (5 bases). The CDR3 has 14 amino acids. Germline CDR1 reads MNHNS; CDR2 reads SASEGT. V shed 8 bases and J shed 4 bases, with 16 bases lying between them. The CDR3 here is CASWTSGGADTQYF. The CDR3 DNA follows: TGTGCCAGCTGGACGAGCGGCGGTGCAGATACGCAGTATTTT.

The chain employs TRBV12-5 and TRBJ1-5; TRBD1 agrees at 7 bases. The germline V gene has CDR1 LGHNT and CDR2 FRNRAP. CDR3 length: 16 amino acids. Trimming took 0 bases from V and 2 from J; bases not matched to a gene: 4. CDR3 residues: CASGLVRDSRNQPQHF. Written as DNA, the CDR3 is TGTGCTAGTGGTTTGGTACGGGACAGCCGCAATCAGCCCCAGCATTTT.

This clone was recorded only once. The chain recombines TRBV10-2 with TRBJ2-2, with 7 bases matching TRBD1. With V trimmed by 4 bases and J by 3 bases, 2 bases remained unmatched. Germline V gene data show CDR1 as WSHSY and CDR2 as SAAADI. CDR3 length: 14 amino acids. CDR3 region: CASSATGDTGELFF. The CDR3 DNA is TGCGCCAGCAGTGCTACAGGGGACACCGGGGAGCTGTTTTTT.

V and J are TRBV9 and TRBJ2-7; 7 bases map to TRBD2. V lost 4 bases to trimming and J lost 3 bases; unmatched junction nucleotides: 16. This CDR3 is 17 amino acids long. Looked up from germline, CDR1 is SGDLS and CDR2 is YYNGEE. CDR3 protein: CASSRLGSGSVYYEQYF. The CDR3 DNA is TGTGCCAGCAGCCGCCTCGGTAGCGGGTCCGTCTACTACGAGCAGTACTTC.

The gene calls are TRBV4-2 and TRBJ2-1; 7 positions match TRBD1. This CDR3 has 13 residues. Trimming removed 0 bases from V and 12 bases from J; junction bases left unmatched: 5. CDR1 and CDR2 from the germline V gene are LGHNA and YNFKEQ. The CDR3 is CASSQERTGGQFF. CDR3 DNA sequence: TGTGCCAGCAGCCAAGAAAGGACAGGAGGGCAGTTCTTC.

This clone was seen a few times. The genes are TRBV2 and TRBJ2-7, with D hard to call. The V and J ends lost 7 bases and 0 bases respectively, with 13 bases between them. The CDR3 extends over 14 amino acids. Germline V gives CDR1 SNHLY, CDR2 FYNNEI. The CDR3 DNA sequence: TGTGCCAGCACTCCGGAGTCCAGCTCCTACGAGCAGTACTTC. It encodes CASTPESSSYEQYF. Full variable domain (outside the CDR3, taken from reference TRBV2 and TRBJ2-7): EPEVTQTPSHQVTQMGQEVILRCVPISNHLYFYWYRQILGQKVEFLVSFYNNEISEKSEIFDDQFSVERPDGSNFTLKIRSTKLEDSAMYFCASTPESSSYEQYFGPGTRLTVT.

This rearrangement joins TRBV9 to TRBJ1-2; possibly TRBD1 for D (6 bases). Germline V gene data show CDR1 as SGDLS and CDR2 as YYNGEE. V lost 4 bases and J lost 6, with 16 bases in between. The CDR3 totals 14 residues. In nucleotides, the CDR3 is TGTGCCAGCAGCCGTTACAGGGATCGGGATGGCTACACCTTC. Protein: CASSRYRDRDGYTF. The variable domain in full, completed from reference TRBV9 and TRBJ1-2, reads DSGVTQTPKHLITATGQRVTLRCSPRSGDLSVYWYQQSLDQGLQFLIQYYNGEERAKGNILERFSAQQFPDLHSELNLSSLELGDSALYFCASSRYRDRDGYTFGSGTRLTVV.

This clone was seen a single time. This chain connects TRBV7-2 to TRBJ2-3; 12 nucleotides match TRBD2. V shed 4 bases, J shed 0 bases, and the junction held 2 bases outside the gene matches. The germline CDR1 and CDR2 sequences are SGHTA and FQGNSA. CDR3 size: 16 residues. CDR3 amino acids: CASSWTSGTSTDTQYF. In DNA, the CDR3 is TGTGCCAGCAGCTGGACTAGCGGGACTAGCACAGATACGCAGTATTTT.

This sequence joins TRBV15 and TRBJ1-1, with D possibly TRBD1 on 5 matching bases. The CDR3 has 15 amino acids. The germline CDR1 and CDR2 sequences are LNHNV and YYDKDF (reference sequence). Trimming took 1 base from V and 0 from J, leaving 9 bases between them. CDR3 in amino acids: CATSRGGGMNTEAFF. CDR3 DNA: TGTGCCACCAGCAGAGGGGGGGGGATGAACACTGAAGCTTTCTTT.

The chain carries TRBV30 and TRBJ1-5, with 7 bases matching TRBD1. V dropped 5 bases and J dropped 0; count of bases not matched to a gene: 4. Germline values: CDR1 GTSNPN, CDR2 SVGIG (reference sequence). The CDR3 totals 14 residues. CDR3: CAWSGGNSNQPQHF. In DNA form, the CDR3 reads TGTGCCTGGTCAGGGGGGAATAGCAATCAGCCCCAGCATTTT.

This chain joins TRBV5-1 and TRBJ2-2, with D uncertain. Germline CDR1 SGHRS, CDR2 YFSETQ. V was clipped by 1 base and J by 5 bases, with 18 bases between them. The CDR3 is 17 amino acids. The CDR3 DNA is TGCGCCAGCAGCTTGTCAGGTCTAACTCAGTTGACCGGGGAGCTGTTTTTT. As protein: CASSLSGLTQLTGELFF.

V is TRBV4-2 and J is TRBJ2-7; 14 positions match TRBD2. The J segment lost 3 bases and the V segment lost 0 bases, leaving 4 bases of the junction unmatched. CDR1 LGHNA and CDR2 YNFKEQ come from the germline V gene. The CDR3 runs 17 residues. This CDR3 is CASSQEKGLAGVYEQYF. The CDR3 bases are TGTGCCAGCAGCCAAGAAAAGGGACTAGCGGGAGTCTACGAGCAGTACTTC.

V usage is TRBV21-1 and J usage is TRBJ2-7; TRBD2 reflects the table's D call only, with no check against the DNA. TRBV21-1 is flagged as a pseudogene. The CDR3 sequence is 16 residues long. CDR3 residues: CASSKFRKFPGYEQYF. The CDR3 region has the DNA TGTGCCAGCAGCAAGTTTCGTAAGTTCCCGGGCTACGAGCAGTACTTC.